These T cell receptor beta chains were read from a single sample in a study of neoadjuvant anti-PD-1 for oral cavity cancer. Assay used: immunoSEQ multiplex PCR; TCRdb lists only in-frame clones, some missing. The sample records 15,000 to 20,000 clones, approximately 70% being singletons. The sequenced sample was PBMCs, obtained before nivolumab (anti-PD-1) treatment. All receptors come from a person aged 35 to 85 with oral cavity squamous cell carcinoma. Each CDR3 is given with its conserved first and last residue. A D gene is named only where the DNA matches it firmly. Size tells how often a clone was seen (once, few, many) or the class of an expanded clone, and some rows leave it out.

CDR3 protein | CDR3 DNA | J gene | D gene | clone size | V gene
CSETPQETQYF | TGCAGTGAGACGCCCCAAGAGACCCAGTACTTC | TRBJ2-5 | NA | NA | TRBV20-1
CSALHTNTEAFF | TGCAGCGCCTTACATACGAACACTGAAGCTTTCTTT | TRBJ1-1 | NA | NA | TRBV29-1
CASSPDRGEQFF | TGTGCCAGCAGCCCGGACAGGGGGGAGCAGTTCTTC | TRBJ2-1 | TRBD1 | few | TRBV2
CASSLAGIQETQYF | TGTGCCAGCAGCTTGGCCGGGATACAAGAGACCCAGTACTTC | TRBJ2-5 | NA | NA | TRBV5-8
CASSLAGGREAFF | TGCGCCAGCAGCTTAGCAGGGGGCAGGGAAGCTTTCTTT | TRBJ1-1 | TRBD1 | NA | TRBV5-1
CASSLVGSMNTEAFF | TGCGCCAGCAGCTTGGTAGGCAGTATGAACACTGAAGCTTTCTTT | TRBJ1-1 | NA | few | TRBV5-1
CASRSTGNYGYTF | TGTGCCAGCAGATCCACAGGGAACTATGGCTACACCTTC | TRBJ1-2 | NA | NA | TRBV6-1
CASTRPGNTEAFF | TGTGCCAGCACTCGACCCGGGAACACTGAAGCTTTCTTT | TRBJ1-1 | NA | NA | TRBV6-6
CASSYREGAYEQYF | TGTGCCTCGAGTTACAGGGAGGGAGCCTACGAGCAGTACTTC | TRBJ2-7 | NA | NA | TRBV2
CASSPGQGGNQPQHF | TGTGCCAGCAGCCCCGGACAGGGGGGGAATCAGCCCCAGCATTTT | TRBJ1-5 | TRBD1 | NA | TRBV6-1
CASSSGTGYYEQYF | TGTGCCAGCAGTTCCGGGACGGGGTACTACGAGCAGTACTTC | TRBJ2-7 | NA | NA | TRBV27
CASSEAPWSSYEQYF | TGTGCCAGCAGTGAGGCTCCGTGGAGCTCCTACGAGCAGTACTTC | TRBJ2-7 | NA | NA | TRBV6-1
CASSLAARQETQYF | TGTGCCAGCAGCTTGGCCGCCAGACAAGAGACCCAGTACTTC | TRBJ2-5 | NA | NA | TRBV5-4